This T cell receptor (beta chain) was found in a study of brain T cells in children with intractable seizures. Surgery cases with the highest brain T cell transcript signatures were chosen for sequencing. Pre-surgery treatment included at least one anti-epileptic drug. Notes on this clone: What it binds is unknown.

Study results and caveats: Pre-surgery blood may have been undersampled, hiding some clones. Patients' HCMV serostatus was unknown; virus specificity rests on CDR3 similarity alone.

Repertoires were generated with immunoSEQ multiplex PCR, while TCRdb's copy carries only in-frame clones and drops some. The table has 55,000 to 80,000 clones, roughly 95% seen once; the top ten hold 0.35% to 0.4%. Germline values: CDR1 MNHEY, CDR2 SMNVEV (reference sequence). The CDR3 is 17 residues long. The ends were cut back, 1 base at V and 3 bases at J, with 18 bases in the middle. The rearrangement uses TRBV27 and TRBJ1-2; D ambiguous. Sequences were derived from peripheral blood, sampled at surgery. The receptor was derived from a boy in the first two years of life with focal cortical dysplasia and intractable seizures. The CDR3 reads CASSLLGFRSRDYGYTF. In DNA form, the CDR3 reads TGTGCCAGCAGTTTATTGGGTTTTCGTTCGCGGGACTATGGCTACACCTTC.